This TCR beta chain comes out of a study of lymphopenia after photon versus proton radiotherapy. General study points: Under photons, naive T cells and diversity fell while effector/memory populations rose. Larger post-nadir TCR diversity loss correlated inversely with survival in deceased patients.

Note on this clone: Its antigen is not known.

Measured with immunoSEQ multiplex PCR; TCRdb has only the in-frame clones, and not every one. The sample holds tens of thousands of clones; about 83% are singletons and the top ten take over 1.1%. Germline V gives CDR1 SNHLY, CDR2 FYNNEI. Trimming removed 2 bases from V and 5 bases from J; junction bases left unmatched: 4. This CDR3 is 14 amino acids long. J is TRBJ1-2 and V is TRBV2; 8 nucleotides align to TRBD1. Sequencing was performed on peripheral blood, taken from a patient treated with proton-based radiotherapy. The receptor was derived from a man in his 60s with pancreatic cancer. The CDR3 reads CASSERQGIYGYTF. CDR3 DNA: TGTGCCAGCAGTGAAAGACAGGGGATTTATGGCTACACCTTC.